The sequence of this T cell receptor beta chain was determined in a study of Graves' ophthalmopathy and Graves' hyperthyroidism. This clonotype appeared many times. RNA transcripts yielded amplified TCR beta CDR3 regions. The authors performed first-round RT-PCR with HTBI primers and then a second-round multiplex PCR. TCRdb passed the multiplex PCR reads through MiXCR, listing each CDR3 protein once. The data show fewer than 250,000 distinct CDR3 sequences, around 30% seen once. Ophthalmopathy was moderately-to-severely active, CAS at least 3, NOSPECS at least 4, lasting under 3 months. The V gene's germline CDR1 is WNHNN and CDR2 SYGVQD (reference sequence). The CDR3 sequence is 16 residues long. Unmatched junction bases numbered 11, after V lost 8 bases and J lost 5 bases.

Sequences were obtained from peripheral blood. The chain combines TRBV10-1 with TRBJ2-2; 10 nucleotides agree with TRBD2. The source is a man aged 45 to 65 with Graves' ophthalmopathy. The CDR3 sequence: CASRERPSGSTGELFF. The DNA of the CDR3 is TGCGCCAGCCGGGAGAGGCCTAGCGGGAGTACCGGGGAGCTGTTTTTT.